The T cell receptor (beta chain) described here comes from a study of cytomegalovirus exposure and HLA in healthy donors. Overall study: The Caucasian-associated ancestry cluster held around 81% of 398 genotyped donors.

This clone appeared a few times. A multiplex PCR was run with 60 Vbeta primers and 13 Jbeta primers. Generated by immunoSEQ multiplex PCR, the TCRdb table keeps only in-frame clones and is missing some. This sample carries about 140,000 clones, more than 70% of them seen once, and the ten largest clones take about 3.1%. Material for sequencing was PBMCs. The sequence was obtained from a man in his forties in good health and CMV-seronegative.

Written as DNA, the CDR3 is TGTGCCAGTAGTAAGGCGGGGATAAGGACCTACGAGCAGTACTTC. Residues: CASSKAGIRTYEQYF. The V and J genes are TRBV19 and TRBJ2-7; maybe TRBD2 (6 bases). Germline V CDR1 and CDR2: LNHDA, SQIVND (reference sequence). The CDR3 extends over 15 amino acids. V shed 4 bases and J shed 2 bases, with 15 bases lying between them. Complete variable domain (other parts from reference TRBV19 and TRBJ2-7): DGGITQSPKYLFRKEGQNVTLSCEQNLNHDAMYWYRQDPGQGLRLIYYSQIVNDFQKGDIAEGYSVSREKKESFPLTVTSAQKNPTAFYLCASSKAGIRTYEQYFGPGTRLTVT.